The 19 T cell receptor beta chains given below trace back to one sample, sequenced in a study of blood T cells in healthy people across ages. PCR was performed a second time for about 7 to 12 cycles using a sample-barcoded 5' primer and a J-beta primer mix. TCRdb fed the 5' RACE reads into MiXCR, producing one record per CDR3 protein. In the table there are hundreds of thousands of distinct CDR3 sequences, over 45% of which are singletons. The specimen was blood. Receptor source: a woman aged 55-69 years in good health.

The chain uses TRBV29-1 and TRBJ2-3; no clear D. The CDR3 extends over 13 amino acids. The V end lost 4 bases, the J end lost 2 bases, and 10 bases lay between the germline ends. Germline V gives CDR1 SQVTM, CDR2 ANQGSEA. The CDR3 coding sequence is TGCAGCGTTGTGCGGCGGTTCACAGATACGCAGTATTTT. Translating it yields CSVVRRFTDTQYF.

J is TRBJ2-3 and V is TRBV12-3 or TRBV12-4; 7 bases line up with TRBD2. V shed 2 bases, J shed 6 bases, and the junction held 5 bases outside the gene matches. The CDR3 runs to 14 residues. The CDR3 DNA sequence: TGTGCCAGCAGTTTAAGGGAGGGCAGTGATACGCAGTATTTT. Translating it yields CASSLREGSDTQYF.

The chain recombines TRBV7-2 with TRBJ2-7; 8 nucleotides agree with TRBD1. The germline gives CDR1 SGHTA, CDR2 FQGNSA. V lost 0 bases, J lost 11 bases, and 6 bases stayed unmatched. The CDR3 extends over 13 amino acids. This chain's CDR3 is CASSLARQGKEYF. CDR3 nucleotide sequence: TGTGCCAGCAGCTTAGCGAGACAGGGGAAGGAGTACTTC.

The chain joins TRBV20-1 to TRBJ2-1; 8 nucleotides match TRBD2. J lost 6 bases, V lost 5 bases, and 12 bases had no gene match. Germline-derived CDR1 and CDR2 are DFQATT and SNEGSKA (reference sequence). CDR3 length: 15 residues. This CDR3 reads CSASRHGGAGNEQFF. The DNA of the CDR3 is TGCAGTGCTTCTCGCCACGGGGGGGCTGGCAATGAGCAGTTCTTC.

The J gene is TRBJ2-1, the V gene TRBV9; a weak D match, TRBD2 (5 bases). The CDR3 length is 13 residues. V dropped 2 bases and J dropped 10 bases, with 13 bases sitting between them. Germline values: CDR1 SGDLS, CDR2 YYNGEE. The CDR3 bases are TGTGCCAGCAGCGTCACTAGTCCCAGCGAGCAGTTCTTC. It codes for CASSVTSPSEQFF.

This clonotype was counted at least ten times. DNA of the CDR3: TGCAGTGCTAGAGGGAACGGCCTCCCTGGGGCCAACGTCCTGACTTTC. Encoded protein: CSARGNGLPGANVLTF. J is TRBJ2-6 and V is TRBV20-1; D uncertain. V was pared by 1 base and J by 2 bases, with 12 bases between. Germline CDR1 DFQATT, CDR2 SNEGSKA (reference sequence). The CDR3 is 16 residues long.

The genes are TRBV12-3 or TRBV12-4 and TRBJ2-5; unclear D gene. The last part of the DNA fits TRBJ2-7 better; the J call may be wrong. This CDR3 has 13 amino acids. CDR3 DNA: TGTGCCAGCACCCCTCGGTTAACTGGCGAGCAGTACTTC. This encodes CASTPRLTGEQYF.

V usage is TRBV20-1 and J usage is TRBJ2-2; 7 nucleotides align to TRBD2. This CDR3 is 14 amino acids long. CDR1 and CDR2 from the germline V gene are DFQATT and SNEGSKA (reference sequence). V was clipped by 6 bases and J by 5 bases; unmatched bases: 9. The DNA of the CDR3 is TGCAGTGCCCGTGGGAGGGCGGGAACCGGGGAGCTGTTTTTT. Translating it yields CSARGRAGTGELFF.

The chain joins TRBV28 to TRBJ2-5, with TRBD1 identical over 7 bases. Trimming removed 10 bases from V and 0 bases from J; junction bases left unmatched: 2. Germline values: CDR1 MDHEN, CDR2 SYDVKM. CDR3 size: 12 residues. DNA for the CDR3: TGTGCCACCGGGACAGACCAAGAGACCCAGTACTTC. Its translation is CATGTDQETQYF.

A word on this clonotype: A read error may produce the germline difference seen at one junction end. The chain is built from TRBV6-1 and TRBJ2-1, with a tentative D call TRBD1 (6 bases). CDR3 length equals 16 residues. The germline gives CDR1 MNHNS, CDR2 SASEGT. CDR3 in DNA: TGTGTCAGCAGTGAATCCCGGGACACATATTTTAATGAGCAGTTCTTC. This encodes CVSSESRDTYFNEQFF.

V gene TRBV7-2 combines with J gene TRBJ1-5; 12 bases align to TRBD1. After removal of 3 bases from V and 5 bases from J, the junction contained 5 bases not matched to a gene. This CDR3 comprises 16 residues. Germline CDR1 and CDR2: SGHTA and FQGNSA. The CDR3 nucleotides are TGTGCCAGCAGCTTGAGGGACAGGGGGCATGATCAGCCCCAGCATTTT. As protein: CASSLRDRGHDQPQHF.

The gene calls are TRBV2 and TRBJ2-5, with D unclear. V lost 3 bases to trimming and J lost 11 bases, with 13 bases between them. Germline V lookup: CDR1 SNHLY, CDR2 FYNNEI. This CDR3 has 12 residues. CDR3 sequence reads: CASSDAAVEQYF. The CDR3 DNA reads as TGTGCCAGCAGTGATGCGGCAGTTGAGCAGTACTTC. Complete variable domain (other parts from reference TRBV2 and TRBJ2-5): EPEVTQTPSHQVTQMGQEVILRCVPISNHLYFYWYRQILGQKVEFLVSFYNNEISEKSEIFDDQFSVERPDGSNFTLKIRSTKLEDSAMYFCASSDAAVEQYFGPGTRLLVL.

This clonotype appeared many times. The chain combines TRBV11-3 with TRBJ2-2; the D is unclear. From germline, CDR1 is SGHNT and CDR2 YENEEA. The CDR3 has 14 residues. Between the trimmed V and J ends, which lost 2 bases and 2 bases, there was a span of 6 bases. The CDR3 here is CASSLNGNTGELFF. The DNA for the CDR3 is TGTGCCAGCAGCTTAAACGGAAACACCGGGGAGCTGTTTTTT.

The rearrangement uses TRBV27 and TRBJ2-1; TRBD2 matches 7 bases. The V segment lost 8 bases and the J segment 4 bases; nucleotides outside the gene matches: 17. The CDR3 contains 17 residues. The germline CDR1 and CDR2 sequences are MNHEY and SMNVEV (reference sequence). The CDR3 region is CASGFAGRGGRYNEQFF. The CDR3 DNA reads as TGTGCCAGCGGATTCGCCGGGCGGGGCGGGAGATACAATGAGCAGTTCTTC.

This clonotype was seen just once. CDR3: CASSQEGGLAGVTYEQYF. CDR3 sequence (DNA): TGTGCCAGCAGCCAAGAAGGTGGACTAGCGGGAGTCACATACGAGCAGTACTTC. The chain carries TRBV4-2 and TRBJ2-5; 13 bases agree with TRBD2. The J call is doubtful: the DNA matches TRBJ2-7 better. CDR3 length equals 18 residues. CDR1 and CDR2 (germline): LGHNA, YNFKEQ.

The chain uses TRBV7-2 and TRBJ2-2; 11 bases line up with TRBD2. V lost 4 bases, J lost 2 bases, and 3 bases stayed unmatched. From germline, CDR1 is SGHTA and CDR2 FQGNSA. This CDR3 has 16 residues. Here the CDR3 reads CASSSGLAGNTGELFF. In DNA, the CDR3 is TGTGCCAGCAGCTCCGGACTAGCGGGTAACACCGGGGAGCTGTTTTTT.

V and J are TRBV20-1 and TRBJ2-7; D gene ambiguous. Trimming pared 0 bases from V and 3 bases from J, leaving 9 bases between. There are 13 residues in the CDR3. From germline, CDR1 is DFQATT and CDR2 SNEGSKA (reference sequence). In DNA, the CDR3 is TGCAGTGCTAGAGATCCGCTGGGCTACGAGCAGTACTTC. This encodes CSARDPLGYEQYF.

This clonotype was seen a handful of times. This chain uses TRBV5-1 with TRBJ1-2, with a tentative D call TRBD1 (6 bases). The CDR3 has 15 residues. V shed 0 bases and J shed 2 bases, with 11 bases lying between them. Germline-derived CDR1 and CDR2 are SGHRS and YFSETQ. The CDR3 loop reads CASSLAPTGNYGYTF. DNA for the CDR3: TGCGCCAGCAGCTTGGCGCCCACAGGGAACTATGGCTACACCTTC.

Only a few counts were recorded for this clonotype. V gene TRBV28 combines with J gene TRBJ1-2; D gene uncertain. Germline lookup yields CDR1 MDHEN and CDR2 SYDVKM. Trimming stripped 2 bases from V and 3 bases from J, with 16 bases between. There are 16 residues in the CDR3. The CDR3 bases are TGTGCCAGCAGTTTAGTTGGGATGAGCTCGGACTATGGCTACACCTTC. Amino acids: CASSLVGMSSDYGYTF.